The rows below give T cell receptor beta chains drawn from one sample of a study of T-cell reconstitution after alpha-beta-depleted transplantation in children. TCRdb redid the calling of the PCR reads with MiXCR, one entry per CDR3 protein. The sample yields approximately 520,000 distinct CDR3 sequences, more than 9.5% seen once. The source material was PBMCs, mostly from graft donor cells, sampled 180 days after TCRalphabeta/CD19-depleted stem cell transplant. The receptors originated from a female patient aged 2-9 years who had a stem cell transplant for aplastic anemia, so the T cells may come from the graft donor. Each CDR3 is given with its conserved first and last residue. The D gene is left open where the match is weak. Clone size appears in some rows only: once, few, many, or a class for an expanded clone.

v_gene: TRBV10-3
j_gene: TRBJ2-3
abundance: many
d_gene: .
CDR3aa: CAIRLLGTDTQYF
CDR3nt: TGTGCCATCAGGCTCCTTGGCACAGATACGCAGTATTTT

v_gene: TRBV6-2/TRBV6-3
j_gene: TRBJ2-5
abundance: few
d_gene: .
CDR3aa: CASGTIVVGAGQETQYF
CDR3nt: TGTGCCAGCGGAACGATAGTCGTGGGCGCGGGCCAAGAGACCCAGTACTTC

v_gene: TRBV28
j_gene: TRBJ2-3
abundance: .
d_gene: TRBD2
CDR3aa: CASSIAGGPLDTQYF
CDR3nt: TGTGCCAGCAGTATAGCGGGAGGGCCTTTAGATACGCAGTATTTT

v_gene: TRBV6-5
j_gene: TRBJ1-2
abundance: few
d_gene: .
CDR3aa: CASSYPGDYGYTF
CDR3nt: TGTGCCAGCAGTTACCCTGGAGACTATGGCTACACCTTC

v_gene: TRBV9
j_gene: TRBJ2-1
abundance: many
d_gene: TRBD2
CDR3aa: CASSVGRGSSYNEQFF
CDR3nt: TGTGCCAGCAGCGTAGGGCGGGGGAGCTCCTACAATGAGCAGTTCTTC

v_gene: TRBV20-1
j_gene: TRBJ2-7
abundance: .
d_gene: .
CDR3aa: CSAKSVVRGSYEQYF
CDR3nt: TGCAGTGCTAAGTCGGTGGTGAGAGGGTCCTACGAGCAGTACTTC

v_gene: TRBV7-6
j_gene: TRBJ2-7
abundance: few
d_gene: .
CDR3aa: CASSPEGAPTYEQYF
CDR3nt: TGTGCCAGCAGCCCTGAAGGAGCGCCCACCTACGAGCAGTACTTC

v_gene: TRBV28
j_gene: TRBJ2-7
abundance: .
d_gene: TRBD1
CDR3aa: CASSLSYTGGKRDEQYF
CDR3nt: TGTGCCAGCAGTTTATCCTATACAGGGGGCAAACGGGACGAGCAGTACTTC

v_gene: TRBV28
j_gene: TRBJ1-2
abundance: .
d_gene: .
CDR3aa: CASRTGSLYGYTF
CDR3nt: TGTGCCAGCAGAACCGGCTCGCTCTATGGCTACACCTTC

v_gene: TRBV27
j_gene: TRBJ1-5
abundance: .
d_gene: .
CDR3aa: CASSPLAPGGNQPQHF
CDR3nt: TGTGCCAGCAGTCCCCTGGCCCCAGGGGGCAATCAGCCCCAGCATTTT

v_gene: TRBV24-1
j_gene: TRBJ2-1
abundance: few
d_gene: TRBD2
CDR3aa: CATSDSGLAGGAGEQFF
CDR3nt: TGTGCCACCAGTGATTCCGGACTAGCGGGAGGGGCGGGGGAGCAGTTCTTC

v_gene: TRBV15
j_gene: TRBJ1-3
abundance: many
d_gene: .
CDR3aa: CATSRPLGGSGNTIYF
CDR3nt: TGTGCCACCAGCAGACCCCTCGGGGGGTCTGGAAACACCATATATTTT

v_gene: TRBV11-2
j_gene: TRBJ2-7
abundance: few
d_gene: .
CDR3aa: CASSPLDWDSYEQYF
CDR3nt: TGTGCCAGCAGCCCGCTGGACTGGGACTCCTACGAGCAGTACTTC

v_gene: TRBV7-2
j_gene: TRBJ2-5
abundance: few
d_gene: .
CDR3aa: CASSLGLRGAAGETQYF
CDR3nt: TGTGCCAGCAGCTTAGGTTTGCGCGGAGCTGCAGGAGAGACCCAGTACTTC

v_gene: TRBV10-3
j_gene: TRBJ2-1
abundance: few
d_gene: TRBD2
CDR3aa: CAISEGSGRSPGEQFF
CDR3nt: TGTGCCATCAGTGAGGGCAGCGGGAGGAGTCCGGGTGAGCAGTTCTTC

v_gene: TRBV5-4
j_gene: TRBJ2-3
abundance: .
d_gene: .
CDR3aa: CASFPDGVGTDTQYF
CDR3nt: TGTGCCAGCTTCCCTGACGGGGTGGGAACAGATACGCAGTATTTT

v_gene: TRBV29-1
j_gene: TRBJ1-2
abundance: .
d_gene: TRBD1
CDR3aa: CSVPGTGAVYTF
CDR3nt: TGCAGCGTTCCCGGGACAGGGGCTGTCTACACCTTC

v_gene: TRBV7-2
j_gene: TRBJ1-1
abundance: .
d_gene: .
CDR3aa: CASSQRSSGNTEAFF
CDR3nt: TGTGCCAGCAGCCAAAGGTCCTCGGGGAACACTGAAGCTTTCTTT

v_gene: TRBV18
j_gene: TRBJ1-5
abundance: few
d_gene: .
CDR3aa: CASSPRWGESNQPQHF
CDR3nt: TGTGCCAGCTCACCCCGGTGGGGGGAAAGCAATCAGCCCCAGCATTTT

v_gene: TRBV6-6
j_gene: TRBJ2-1
abundance: .
d_gene: .
CDR3aa: CASTTVSGEQFF
CDR3nt: TGTGCCAGCACCACGGTTTCCGGTGAGCAGTTCTTC

v_gene: TRBV12-3/TRBV12-4
j_gene: TRBJ1-2
abundance: many
d_gene: .
CDR3aa: CASRQGSYGYTF
CDR3nt: TGTGCCAGCAGACAGGGTTCCTATGGCTACACCTTC

v_gene: TRBV6-2/TRBV6-3
j_gene: TRBJ2-4
abundance: .
d_gene: .
CDR3aa: CASSYGSRLAKNIQYF
CDR3nt: TGTGCCAGCAGTTACGGGTCCAGACTAGCCAAAAACATTCAGTACTTC

v_gene: TRBV7-2
j_gene: TRBJ1-2
abundance: few
d_gene: .
CDR3aa: CASSLQARGHYGYTF
CDR3nt: TGTGCCAGCAGCTTACAGGCCCGAGGTCACTATGGCTACACCTTC